This record covers a single TCR beta chain. The V end lost 6 bases, the J end lost 5 bases, and 14 bases lay between the germline ends. In germline, CDR1 is MNHEY, CDR2 SVGAGI. This CDR3 spans 14 amino acids. In the study's own analysis: By means of reference gene primer amplification, nucleated cell counts were estimated. The assay was immunoSEQ multiplex PCR, and TCRdb's table has in-frame clones only and misses some. V and J calls and clone size are given by that table; D and trimming were obtained from the DNA. Of tens of thousands of clones detected, 60% to 85% appear once; the ten largest clones hold 8.5%. This sample was included in a study of blood T cell repertoires in COVID-19. Turning to the study itself: Whether acute or convalescent, the COVID-19 samples came from the United States, Italy and Spain. In each case, the material was cDNA or gDNA derived from T cells, B-cell-depleted T cells, or PBMCs.

The chain joins TRBV6-5 to TRBJ1-5; D is possibly TRBD1 (6 bases). The clonotype comes from a man aged 70 or older with active or convalescent COVID-19. The specimen sequenced was peripheral blood. DNA for the CDR3: TGTGCCAGCAGGGGCAGGGGAAGAGATCAGCCCCAGCATTTT. Its translation: CASRGRGRDQPQHF.